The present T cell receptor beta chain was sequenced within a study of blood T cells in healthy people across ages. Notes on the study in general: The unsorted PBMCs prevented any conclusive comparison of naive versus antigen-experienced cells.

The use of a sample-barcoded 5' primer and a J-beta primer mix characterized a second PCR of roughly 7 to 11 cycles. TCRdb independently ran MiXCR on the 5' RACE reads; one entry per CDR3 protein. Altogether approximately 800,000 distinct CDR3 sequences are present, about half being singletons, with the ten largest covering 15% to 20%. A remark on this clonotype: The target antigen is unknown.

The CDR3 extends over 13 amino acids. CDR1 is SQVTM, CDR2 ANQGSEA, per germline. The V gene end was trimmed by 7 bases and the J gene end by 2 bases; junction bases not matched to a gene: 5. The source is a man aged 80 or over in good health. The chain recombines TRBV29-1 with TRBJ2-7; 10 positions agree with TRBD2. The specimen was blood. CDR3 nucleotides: TGCAGCGCCCTACTAGCGGGGCCCTACGAGCAGTACTTC. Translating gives CSALLAGPYEQYF.